This T cell receptor (beta chain) was captured by sequencing in a study of T cells expressing NK-cell markers (TCRdb year 2020). Concerning the study at large: Three sorted T-cell subsets (CD3+CD56+NKG2C+, CD3+CD56+NKG2C- and CD3+CD56-NKG2C+) from 8 or 9 donors had their TCR beta-chain repertoires profiled. Seven of the eight sequenced donors were HCMV-seropositive and one was HCMV-seronegative. The study sequenced eight donors, all healthy volunteers chosen at random: three men and five women. The libraries were sequenced on Illumina HiSeq 2000/2500, MiSeq or NextSeq, producing 2 x 150 bp reads. General study outcomes and caveats: Those dominant clonotypes were again the most abundant among CD3+CD56-NKG2C+ cells in a handful of donors, at roughly 25-65%. It remained unclear whether the expanded NKG2C-expressing T cell clones were specific for HCMV antigens. In six donors, the dominant CD3+CD56+NKG2C+ clonotypes ranked among the top 10 CD8+ clonotypes, making up 1.0-7.0% of CD8+ T cells.

CDR1 and CDR2 (SGHTA, FQGNSA) derive from the germline V gene. Counted from cysteine to phenylalanine, this CDR3 has 17 amino acids. No DNA has been recorded. Comment on this clonotype: The clone's antigen remains unknown.

Data came from an Illumina HiSeq 2000. TCR beta cDNA libraries were prepared using 5'RACE template switching, which introduced a universal primer site and unique molecular identifiers. Synthesis of cDNA was primed from the TCR beta constant segment and was followed by two consecutive PCR amplification steps. The authors' analysis ran thus. MIGEC was used to demultiplex reads and group the reads by UMI, and MiTCR was used to assemble and quantify clonotypes. To exclude erroneous sequences, any TCR cDNA sequence not supported by at least two reads was discarded. Downstream repertoire analysis used the tcR package, and clonotypes were matched across fractions by CDR3 nucleotide sequence plus V segment. VDJmatch was used to annotate antigen specificity against VDJdb, with one amino acid substitution in CDR3 allowed. Based on TCRdb reprocessing of the reads, there is one entry per CDR3 protein sequence, and DNA is missing. What appears here as the V and J calls and clone size reflects TCRdb's work, not the paper's. The table for this sample records fewer than 550,000 distinct CDR3 sequences. Approximately 1.4% of the sample rests with the top ten.

A commercial ELISA kit detecting HCMV-specific IgG in serum was used to determine HCMV serostatus. Peripheral blood mononuclear cells were isolated from blood by Ficoll density gradient centrifugation. Sequencing was performed on blood T cells: a sorted CD56 or NKG2C T cell subset, CD4+ or CD8+ T cells, or bulk PBMC T cells (not recorded which). The rearranged chain carries TRBV7-2 and TRBJ2-1. The source is a woman in her 50s in good health. Donor details come from another sample of the same person, matched by shared clones. The CDR3 protein is CASSLEVFYTNFGEQFF. The full variable domain, completed from the reference TRBV7-2 and TRBJ2-1 proteins outside the CDR3, reads GAGVSQSPSNKVTEKGKDVELRCDPISGHTALYWYRQSLGQGLEFLIYFQGNSAPDKSGLPSDRFSAERTGGSVSTLTIQRTQQEDSAVYLCASSLEVFYTNFGEQFFGPGTRLTVL.